This T cell receptor beta chain came from a study of T cell changes during pregnancy in multiple sclerosis. V was cut by 0 bases and J by 0 bases, with 11 bases left in between. CDR3 size: 16 residues. Germline lookup yields CDR1 SGDLS and CDR2 YYNGEE. Using immunoSEQ multiplex PCR, the repertoire was profiled, and TCRdb retains in-frame clones only, with some absent. The sample lists 35,000 to 40,000 clones; just over 85% were seen once. The sequencing used CD4+ T cells from peripheral blood mononuclear cells, collected before pregnancy. This TCR derives from a female donor with multiple sclerosis, enrolled in a pregnancy study. The chain is built from TRBV9 and TRBJ2-3, with D possibly TRBD2 on 6 matching bases. DNA of the CDR3: TGTGCCAGCAGCGTAGCGGAGGGCTCTAGCACAGATACGCAGTATTTT. Translation: CASSVAEGSSTDTQYF.